A selection of T cell receptor beta chains follows, all from one sample in a study of naive and memory T cell subsets. A single record per CDR3 protein comes from TCRdb applying MiXCR to the UMI-ligation and nested PCR reads. The sample consists of roughly 97,000 distinct CDR3 sequences, roughly 14% of them appearing once. Sequencing used naive CD8+ T cells from blood. These receptors were taken from a human donor in good health. Both conserved end residues are part of each CDR3. The D gene is left open where the match is weak. Size is stated for part of the rows, as once, few or many counts, or as a class when the clone is expanded.

clone size	V gene	D gene	CDR3 length	J gene	CDR3 protein	CDR3 DNA
once	TRBV6-6	NA	24	TRBJ2-1	CASSYSLGQRAGASGASSYNEQFF	TGTGCCAGCAGTTACTCGTTAGGACAGAGGGCCGGGGCCTCCGGGGCCAGCTCCTACAATGAGCAGTTCTTC
NA	TRBV7-2	TRBD2	16	TRBJ2-3	CASSYLAGGYTDTQYF	TGTGCCAGCAGCTACCTAGCGGGGGGATACACAGATACGCAGTATTTT
NA	TRBV6-5	TRBD2	16	TRBJ2-3	CASRELPGLSTDTQYF	TGTGCCAGCAGGGAGCTCCCGGGACTAAGCACAGATACGCAGTATTTT
few	TRBV4-3	TRBD2	16	TRBJ2-1	CASSQDSSGRDNEQFF	TGCGCCAGCAGCCAAGATTCTAGCGGGAGAGACAATGAGCAGTTCTTC
NA	TRBV5-1	NA	15	TRBJ2-5	CASSRGLDFQETQYF	TGCGCCAGCAGCCGCGGACTCGACTTTCAAGAGACCCAGTACTTC
few	TRBV20-1	NA	13	TRBJ2-7	CSAIWDMSYEQYF	TGCAGTGCTATCTGGGACATGTCCTACGAGCAGTACTTC
NA	TRBV6-2/TRBV6-3	NA	12	TRBJ2-3	CASSYYTDTQYF	TGTGCCAGCAGTTACTATACAGATACGCAGTATTTT
few	TRBV6-2/TRBV6-3	NA	16	TRBJ2-1	CASSYSWNPPDNEQFF	TGTGCCAGCAGTTACTCGTGGAACCCTCCGGACAATGAGCAGTTCTTC
few	TRBV5-1	NA	15	TRBJ2-1	CASSPRGDPYNEQFF	TGCGCCAGCAGCCCCCGCGGGGACCCCTACAATGAGCAGTTCTTC
NA	TRBV15	NA	15	TRBJ2-1	CATSRHTGSTADLFF	TGTGCCACCAGCAGACATACCGGGTCAACCGCTGATCTGTTCTTC
many	TRBV5-4	NA	14	TRBJ2-1	CASSLGRPANEQFF	TGTGCCAGCAGCTTGGGGCGTCCGGCCAATGAGCAGTTCTTC
NA	TRBV7-9	TRBD1	17	TRBJ2-1	CASSSNRDRGVYNEQFF	TGTGCCAGCAGCTCAAATCGGGACAGGGGGGTCTACAATGAGCAGTTCTTC
NA	TRBV12-3/TRBV12-4	TRBD1	13	TRBJ2-5	CASSYGTEETQYF	TGTGCCAGCAGTTACGGGACAGAAGAGACCCAGTACTTC
many	TRBV9	NA	12	TRBJ2-5	CASSATPETQYF	TGTGCCAGCAGTGCGACACCGGAGACCCAGTACTTC
NA	TRBV29-1	NA	14	TRBJ2-5	CSVEELRVLETQYF	TGCAGCGTTGAAGAACTAAGGGTGTTAGAGACCCAGTACTTC
few	TRBV11-1	NA	11	TRBJ2-3	CASPGVDTQYF	TGTGCCAGCCCTGGGGTAGATACGCAGTATTTT
NA	TRBV15	TRBD1	17	TRBJ1-5	CATSRDKGTGSRQPQHF	TGTGCCACCAGCAGAGACAAAGGGACAGGCTCTAGGCAGCCCCAGCATTTT
few	TRBV14	NA	13	TRBJ2-5	CASSTFRKETQYF	TGTGCCAGCAGCACATTTCGAAAAGAGACCCAGTACTTC
many	TRBV2	TRBD2	14	TRBJ2-1	CAVAGGLSYNEQFF	TGTGCTGTAGCGGGAGGACTCTCATACAATGAGCAGTTCTTC
NA	TRBV27	NA	13	TRBJ1-5	CASSLTGSQPQHF	TGTGCCAGCAGTTTAACAGGGAGTCAGCCCCAGCATTTT
NA	TRBV20-1	NA	13	TRBJ2-7	CSASLGLGHEQYF	TGCAGTGCTAGTCTCGGGCTTGGGCACGAGCAGTACTTC
many	TRBV25-1	TRBD1	15	TRBJ2-7	CASSLTGALPYEQYF	TGTGCCAGCAGCCTGACAGGGGCCCTCCCCTACGAGCAGTACTTC
few	TRBV5-1	NA	19	TRBJ1-4	CASSFGPIRGDNDREKLFF	TGCGCCAGCAGCTTTGGCCCGATCCGGGGCGACAACGATCGGGAAAAACTGTTTTTT
few	TRBV7-9	NA	13	TRBJ2-1	CASSERGYNEQFF	TGTGCCAGCAGCGAGAGGGGATACAATGAGCAGTTCTTC
NA	TRBV10-2	NA	14	TRBJ1-1	CASSLQGSGTEAFF	TGCGCCAGCAGCCTACAGGGTAGTGGCACTGAAGCTTTCTTT
few	TRBV28	TRBD2	17	TRBJ2-3	CASSFHLASGSLDTQYF	TGTGCCAGCAGTTTCCATCTTGCCAGCGGGAGCTTGGATACGCAGTATTTT
few	TRBV7-9	TRBD1	16	TRBJ2-7	CASSSLLAGQGFEQYF	TGTGCCAGCAGCTCCCTACTTGCGGGACAGGGCTTCGAGCAGTACTTC
NA	TRBV4-2	NA	19	TRBJ2-3	CASSQDAFSLAWSTDTQYF	TGTGCCAGCAGCCAAGATGCCTTCTCATTGGCGTGGAGCACAGATACGCAGTATTTT
NA	TRBV20-1	TRBD2	15	TRBJ2-3	CSAREWRESTDTQYF	TGCAGTGCTAGAGAATGGCGGGAGAGCACAGATACGCAGTATTTT
NA	TRBV5-6	TRBD1	16	TRBJ1-6	CASSLEGGFYNSPLHF	TGTGCCAGCAGCTTGGAAGGGGGCTTCTATAATTCACCCCTCCACTTT
few	TRBV2	NA	13	TRBJ1-5	CASTLGGNQPQHF	TGTGCCAGCACGCTGGGCGGCAATCAGCCCCAGCATTTT
few	TRBV27	TRBD1	16	TRBJ2-5	CASSAPADRAGETQYF	TGTGCCAGCAGTGCCCCTGCTGACAGGGCGGGAGAGACCCAGTACTTC
few	TRBV2	TRBD2	16	TRBJ2-3	CASSEEAGGVTDTQYF	TGTGCCAGCAGTGAAGAAGCGGGGGGTGTCACAGATACGCAGTATTTT
few	TRBV6-6	TRBD2	16	TRBJ2-3	CASRPVAGGLTDTQYF	TGTGCCAGCAGACCCGTAGCGGGGGGCCTCACAGATACGCAGTATTTT
NA	TRBV29-1	NA	10	TRBJ2-3	CSALLSTQYF	TGCAGCGCCCTCCTGAGTACGCAGTATTTT